The rows below give T cell receptor beta chains drawn from one sample of a study of cytomegalovirus exposure and HLA in healthy donors. This table comes from immunoSEQ multiplex PCR, and its TCRdb copy is limited to in-frame clones, with some not included. The sample yields under 150,000 clones, 70% to 90% seen once. Sequencing input: PBMCs. Receptors were obtained from a man between 18 and 35 years old in good health and CMV-seropositive. CDR3s include the opening cysteine and the closing phenylalanine or tryptophan.

>TRBJ1-2|TRBV27
CASSPFRRANYGYTF
>TRBJ1-1|TRBV9
CASSVGQGHRTEAFF
>TRBJ2-7|TRBV18
CASSPVISGQGDEQYF
>TRBJ2-1|TRBV15
CATSRETGSYNEQFF
>TRBJ2-6|TRBV9
CASRGHSGANVLTF
>TRBJ1-1|TRBV29-1
CSVEFGGAGNTEAFF
>TRBJ1-4|TRBV7-9
CASSLNAGILFF
>TRBJ1-2|TRBV15
CATSRLKGGEYGYTF
>TRBJ2-3|TRBV7-8
CASRHGGADTQYF
>TRBJ1-6|TRBV30
CAWSSGGLNSPLHF
>TRBJ1-2|TRBV11-2
CASSFGQGWGYGYTF
>TRBJ2-3|TRBV5-5
CASSLGLQGFLTQYF
>TRBJ1-1|TRBV29-1
CSVDAGTTEAFF
>TRBJ2-7|TRBV7-9
CATTVGAGGYEQYF
>TRBJ2-7|TRBV27
CASRKAPGDYEQYF
>TRBJ1-2|TRBV6-5
CASRATGTLVGYTF
>TRBJ2-7|TRBV6-1
CASSEDRDSYEQYF
>TRBJ2-3|TRBV19
CASSPLVGGGTDTDTQYF
>TRBJ2-7|TRBV9
CASSVGLAASYEQYF
>TRBJ2-3|TRBV5-6
CASGLWLGTDTQYF
>TRBJ2-1|TRBV2
CASSYDGTSYNEQFF
>TRBJ2-7|TRBV6-4
CASGPCYGTTREEQYF
>TRBJ2-1|TRBV6-6
CASSYSTSPEGNEQFF
>TRBJ1-6|TRBV19
CASSSIGTGGDSPLHF
>TRBJ2-1|TRBV2
CASSLAGGSYNEQFF
>TRBJ2-7|TRBV15
CATRGQSYEQYF
>TRBJ1-3|TRBV5-1
CASSLGTGKNTIYF
>TRBJ2-5|TRBV5-1
CASSFGSSPETQYF
>TRBJ1-2|TRBV19
CASSIQGSYGYTF
>TRBJ1-1|TRBV30
CAWSGQANTEAFF
>TRBJ1-2|TRBV5-6
CASSDQGTYGYTF
>TRBJ2-5|TRBV19
CASSTLNGQRGETQYF
>TRBJ2-7|TRBV27
CASSLVSGRTYEQYF
>TRBJ1-2|TRBV19
CASSISWRVSYTF
>TRBJ1-5|TRBV28
CASSRPPEGQWFLNQPQHF
>TRBJ1-5|TRBV2
CASSLILQDTYQPQHF
>TRBJ1-5|TRBV5-1
CASSLEGVSNQPQHF
>TRBJ2-1|TRBV5-5
CASSLGQGLYNEQFF
>TRBJ2-1|TRBV5-4
CASSPGQGGSEQFF
>TRBJ1-2|TRBV21-1
CASSKFSPAGQGGYTF
>TRBJ2-1|TRBV7-2
CASRQAGGSYNEQFF
>TRBJ1-2|TRBV19
CASSTPPLGGYTF
>TRBJ2-1|TRBV19
CASSMGGLYSNEQFF
>TRBJ1-1|TRBV10-3
CAISEYGGLAAFF
>TRBJ1-2|TRBV5-4
CASSLRRQGAGGYTF
>TRBJ2-5|TRBV13
CASSFSFQGGSQETQYF